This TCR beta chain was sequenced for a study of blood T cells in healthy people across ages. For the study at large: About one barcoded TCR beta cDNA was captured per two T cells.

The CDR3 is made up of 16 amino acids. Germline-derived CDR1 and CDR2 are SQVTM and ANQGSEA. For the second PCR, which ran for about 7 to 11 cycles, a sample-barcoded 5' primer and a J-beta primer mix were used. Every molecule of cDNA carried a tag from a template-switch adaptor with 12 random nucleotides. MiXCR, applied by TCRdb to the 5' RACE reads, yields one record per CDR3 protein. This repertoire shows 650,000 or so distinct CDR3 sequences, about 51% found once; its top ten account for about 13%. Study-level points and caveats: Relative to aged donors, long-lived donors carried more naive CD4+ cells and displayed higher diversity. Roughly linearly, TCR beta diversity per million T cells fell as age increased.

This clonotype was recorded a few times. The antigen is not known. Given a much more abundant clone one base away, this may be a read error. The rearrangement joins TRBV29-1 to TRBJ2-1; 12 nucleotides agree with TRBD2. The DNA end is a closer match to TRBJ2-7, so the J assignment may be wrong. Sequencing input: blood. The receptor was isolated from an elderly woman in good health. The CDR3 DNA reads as TGCAGCGTTGATCTATCCGGGACTAGCGGGTACAATGAGCAGTACTTC. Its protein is CSVDLSGTSGYNEQYF.